This TCR beta chain was observed in a study of T-cell reconstitution after alpha-beta-depleted transplantation in children. Points from the study as a whole: Surviving recipient T cells and thymic progenitors accounted for the high day-60 TCRbeta diversity observed in some patients. About two months after transplant, alpha-beta T cells reportedly came from several hundred expanded graft clones. The main origin of T-cell counts and diversity one year after transplant was newly produced T cells.

The TCRbeta library was prepared with unique molecular identifiers. TCRdb analysed the PCR reads with MiXCR anew, one entry per CDR3 protein. The data show hundreds of thousands of distinct CDR3 sequences, about 10% seen once. V gave up 6 bases and J gave up 2 bases; unmatched junction bases: 7. This CDR3 spans 15 amino acids. Germline loops: CDR1 SQVTM, CDR2 ANQGSEA. There are many counts of this clonotype. Its antigen is unidentified. Sequences were derived from PBMCs, sampled before TCRalphabeta/CD19-depleted stem cell transplant. The chain employs TRBV29-1 and TRBJ2-2; 9 nucleotides line up with TRBD2. The origin of this receptor is a child under 10 years old with inherited bone marrow failure, due to receive a stem cell transplant. CDR3 DNA sequence: TGCAGCGTCGCTACCGGGACTAGCAACACCGGGGAGCTGTTTTTT. This gives the protein CSVATGTSNTGELFF.